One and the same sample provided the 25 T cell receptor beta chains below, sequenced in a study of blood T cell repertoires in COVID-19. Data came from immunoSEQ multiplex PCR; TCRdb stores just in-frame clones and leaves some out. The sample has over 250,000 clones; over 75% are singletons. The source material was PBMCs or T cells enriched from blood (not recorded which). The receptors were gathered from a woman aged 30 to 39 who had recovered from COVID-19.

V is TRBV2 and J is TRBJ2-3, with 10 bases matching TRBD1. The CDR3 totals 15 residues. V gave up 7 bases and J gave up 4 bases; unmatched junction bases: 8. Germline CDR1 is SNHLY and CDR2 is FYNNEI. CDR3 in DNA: TGTGCCAGCATGGGACAGGGGTGGGGGGCAGATACGCAGTATTTT. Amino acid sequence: CASMGQGWGADTQYF.

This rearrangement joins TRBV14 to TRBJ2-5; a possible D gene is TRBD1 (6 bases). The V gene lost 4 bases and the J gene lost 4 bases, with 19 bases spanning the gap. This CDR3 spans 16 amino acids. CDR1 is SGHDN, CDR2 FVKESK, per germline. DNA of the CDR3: TGTGCCAGCAGCCGAACCGGGACAAGAGACGGAGAGACCCAGTACTTC. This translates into CASSRTGTRDGETQYF.

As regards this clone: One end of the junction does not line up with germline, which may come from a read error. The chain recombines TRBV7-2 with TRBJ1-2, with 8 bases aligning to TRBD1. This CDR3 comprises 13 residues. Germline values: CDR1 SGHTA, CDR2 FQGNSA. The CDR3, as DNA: TGTGCCAGCAGCTTATTAATCGGACAGGGCGCAGACTTC. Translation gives CASSLLIGQGADF.

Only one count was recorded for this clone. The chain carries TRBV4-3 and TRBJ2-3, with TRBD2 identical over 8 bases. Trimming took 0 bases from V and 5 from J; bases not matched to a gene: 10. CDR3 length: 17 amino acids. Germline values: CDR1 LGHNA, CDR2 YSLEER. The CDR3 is CASSQEWSSGMGDTQYF. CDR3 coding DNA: TGCGCCAGCAGCCAAGAGTGGAGTAGCGGGATGGGAGATACGCAGTATTTT.

The DNA for the CDR3 is TGTGCCAGCAGTTTGGACAGAGTCCAAGAGACCCAGTACTTC. It encodes CASSLDRVQETQYF. The chain links TRBV6-6 to TRBJ2-5; D may be TRBD1 (6 bases). V lost 4 bases and J lost 1, with 10 bases in between. CDR1 is MNHNY, CDR2 SVGAGI, per germline (reference sequence). The CDR3 sequence is 14 residues long.

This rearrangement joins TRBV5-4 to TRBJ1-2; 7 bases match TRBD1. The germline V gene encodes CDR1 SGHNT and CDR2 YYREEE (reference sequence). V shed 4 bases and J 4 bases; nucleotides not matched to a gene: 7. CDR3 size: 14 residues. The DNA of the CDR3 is TGTGCCAGCAGCGCTAACAGGGGTCTCTATGGCTACACCTTC. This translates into CASSANRGLYGYTF.

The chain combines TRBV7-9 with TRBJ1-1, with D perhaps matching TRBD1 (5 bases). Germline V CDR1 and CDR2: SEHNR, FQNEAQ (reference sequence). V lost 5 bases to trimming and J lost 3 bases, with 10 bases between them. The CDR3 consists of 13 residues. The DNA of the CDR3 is TGTGCCAGCAGCGGGGCTCCGCACACTGAAGCTTTCTTT. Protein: CASSGAPHTEAFF.

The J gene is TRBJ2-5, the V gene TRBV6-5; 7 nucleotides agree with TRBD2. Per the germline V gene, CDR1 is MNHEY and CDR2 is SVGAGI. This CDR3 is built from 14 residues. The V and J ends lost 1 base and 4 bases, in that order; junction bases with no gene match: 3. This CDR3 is CASSYWGGGETQYF. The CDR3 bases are TGTGCCAGCAGTTACTGGGGGGGAGGAGAGACCCAGTACTTC.

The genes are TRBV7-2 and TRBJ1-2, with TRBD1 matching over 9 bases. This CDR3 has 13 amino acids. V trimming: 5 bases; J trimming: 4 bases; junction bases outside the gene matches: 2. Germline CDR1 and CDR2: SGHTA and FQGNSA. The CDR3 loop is CASSAGQGYGYTF. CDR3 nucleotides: TGTGCCAGCAGCGCGGGACAGGGCTATGGCTACACCTTC.

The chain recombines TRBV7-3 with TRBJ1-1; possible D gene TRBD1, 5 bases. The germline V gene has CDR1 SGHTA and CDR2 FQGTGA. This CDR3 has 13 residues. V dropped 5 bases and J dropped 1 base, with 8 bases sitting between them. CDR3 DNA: TGTGCCAGCAGCGCCCAGGGGAACACTGAAGCTTTCTTT. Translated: CASSAQGNTEAFF.

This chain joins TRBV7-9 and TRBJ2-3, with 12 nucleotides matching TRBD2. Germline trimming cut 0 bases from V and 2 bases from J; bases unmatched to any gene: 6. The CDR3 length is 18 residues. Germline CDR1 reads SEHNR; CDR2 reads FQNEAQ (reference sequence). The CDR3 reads CASSLAILAGGDTDTQYF. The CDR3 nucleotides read TGTGCCAGCAGCTTAGCGATCCTAGCGGGAGGGGACACAGATACGCAGTATTTT. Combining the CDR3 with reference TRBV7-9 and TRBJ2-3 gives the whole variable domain DTGVSQNPRHKITKRGQNVTFRCDPISEHNRLYWYRQTLGQGPEFLTYFQNEAQLEKSRLLSDRFSAERPKGSFSTLEIQRTEQGDSAMYLCASSLAILAGGDTDTQYFGPGTRLTVL.

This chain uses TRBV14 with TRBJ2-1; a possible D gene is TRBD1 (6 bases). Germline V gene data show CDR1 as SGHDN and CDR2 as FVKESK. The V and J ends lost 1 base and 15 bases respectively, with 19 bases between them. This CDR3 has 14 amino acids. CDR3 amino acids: CASSQGTDARGRFF. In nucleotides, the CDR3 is TGTGCCAGCAGCCAAGGAACTGACGCCAGGGGCCGGTTCTTC.

The CDR3 here is CASSPMSTEAFF. For the CDR3, the DNA is TGTGCCAGTAGTCCCATGAGCACTGAAGCTTTCTTT. V is TRBV19 and J is TRBJ1-1; D gene ambiguous. Trimming removed 5 bases at V and 4 bases at J, with 8 bases between. Germline V lookup: CDR1 LNHDA, CDR2 SQIVND (reference sequence). This CDR3 has 12 amino acids. Looking up the rest from reference TRBV19 and TRBJ1-1 gives the full variable domain: DGGITQSPKYLFRKEGQNVTLSCEQNLNHDAMYWYRQDPGQGLRLIYYSQIVNDFQKGDIAEGYSVSREKKESFPLTVTSAQKNPTAFYLCASSPMSTEAFFGQGTRLTVV.

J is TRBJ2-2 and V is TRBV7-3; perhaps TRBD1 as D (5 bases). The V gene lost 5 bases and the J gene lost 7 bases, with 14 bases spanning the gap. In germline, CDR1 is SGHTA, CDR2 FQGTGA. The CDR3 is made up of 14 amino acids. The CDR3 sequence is CASSKDKGSGELFF. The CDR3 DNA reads TGTGCCAGCAGCAAGGACAAGGGAAGCGGGGAGCTGTTTTTT.

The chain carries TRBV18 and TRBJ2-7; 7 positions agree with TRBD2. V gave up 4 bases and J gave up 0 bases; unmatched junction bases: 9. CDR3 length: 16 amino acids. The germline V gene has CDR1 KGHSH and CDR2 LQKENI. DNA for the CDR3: TGTGCCAGCTCACGAATAGCGGGTTTTACCTCCTACGAGCAGTACTTC. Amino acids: CASSRIAGFTSYEQYF.

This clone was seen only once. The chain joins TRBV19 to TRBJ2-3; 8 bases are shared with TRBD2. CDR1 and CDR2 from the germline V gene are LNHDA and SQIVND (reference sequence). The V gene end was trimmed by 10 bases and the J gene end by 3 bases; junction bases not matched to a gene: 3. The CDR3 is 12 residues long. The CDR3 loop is CATGTRTDTQYF. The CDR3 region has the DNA TGTGCCACCGGGACTAGGACAGATACGCAGTATTTT.

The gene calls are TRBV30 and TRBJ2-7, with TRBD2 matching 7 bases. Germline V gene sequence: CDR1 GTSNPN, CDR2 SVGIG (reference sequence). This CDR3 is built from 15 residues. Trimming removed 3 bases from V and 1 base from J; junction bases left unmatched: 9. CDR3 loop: CAWSPLARESYEQYF. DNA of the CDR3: TGTGCCTGGAGCCCCCTTGCGCGGGAGTCCTACGAGCAGTACTTC.

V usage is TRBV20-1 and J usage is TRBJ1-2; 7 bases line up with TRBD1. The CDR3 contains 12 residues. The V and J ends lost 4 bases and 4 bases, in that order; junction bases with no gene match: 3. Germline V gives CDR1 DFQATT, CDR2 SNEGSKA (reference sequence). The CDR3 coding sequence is TGCAGTGCTACTGACAGGGCCTATGGCTACACCTTC. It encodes CSATDRAYGYTF.

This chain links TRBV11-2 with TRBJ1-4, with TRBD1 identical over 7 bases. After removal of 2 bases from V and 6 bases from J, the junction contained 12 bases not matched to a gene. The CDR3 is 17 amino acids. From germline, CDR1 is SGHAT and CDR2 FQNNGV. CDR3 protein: CASSLTGGQLGDEKLFF. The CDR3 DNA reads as TGTGCCAGCAGCTTAACTGGGGGACAGTTAGGGGATGAAAAACTGTTTTTT.

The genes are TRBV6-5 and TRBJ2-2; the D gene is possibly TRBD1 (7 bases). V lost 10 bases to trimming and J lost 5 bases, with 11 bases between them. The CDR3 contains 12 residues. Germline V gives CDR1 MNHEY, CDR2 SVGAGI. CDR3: CATSGGTGELFF. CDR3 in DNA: TGTGCCACTTCAGGGGGGACCGGGGAGCTGTTTTTT.

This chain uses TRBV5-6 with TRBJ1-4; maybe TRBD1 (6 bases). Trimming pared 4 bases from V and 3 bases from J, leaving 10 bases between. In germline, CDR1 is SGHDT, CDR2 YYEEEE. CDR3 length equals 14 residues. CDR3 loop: CASSLDSPNEKLFF. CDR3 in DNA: TGTGCCAGCAGCCTGGACAGCCCTAATGAAAAACTGTTTTTT.

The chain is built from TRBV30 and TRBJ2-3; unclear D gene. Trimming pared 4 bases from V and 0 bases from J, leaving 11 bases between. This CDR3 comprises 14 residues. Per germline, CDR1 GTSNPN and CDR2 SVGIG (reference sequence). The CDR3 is CAWNTQVSTDTQYF. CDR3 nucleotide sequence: TGTGCCTGGAATACCCAGGTTAGCACAGATACGCAGTATTTT.

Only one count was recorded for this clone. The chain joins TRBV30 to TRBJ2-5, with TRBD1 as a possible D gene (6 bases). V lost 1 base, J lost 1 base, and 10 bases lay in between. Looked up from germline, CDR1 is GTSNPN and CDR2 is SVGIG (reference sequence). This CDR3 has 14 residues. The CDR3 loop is CAWSEQGFQETQYF. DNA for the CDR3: TGTGCCTGGAGTGAACAGGGATTCCAAGAGACCCAGTACTTC.

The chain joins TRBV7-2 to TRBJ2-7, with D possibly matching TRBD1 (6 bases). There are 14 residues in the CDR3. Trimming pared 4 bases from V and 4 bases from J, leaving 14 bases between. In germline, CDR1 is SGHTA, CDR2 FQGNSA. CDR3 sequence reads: CASSSTGTPYEQYF. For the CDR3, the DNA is TGTGCCAGCAGCTCGACCGGGACACCGTACGAGCAGTACTTC.

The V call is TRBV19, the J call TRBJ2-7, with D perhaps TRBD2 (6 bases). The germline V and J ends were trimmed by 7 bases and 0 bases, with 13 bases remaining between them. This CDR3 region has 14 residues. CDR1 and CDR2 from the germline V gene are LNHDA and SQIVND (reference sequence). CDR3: CASMEGPSSYEQYF. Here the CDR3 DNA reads TGTGCCAGTATGGAGGGTCCGAGCTCCTACGAGCAGTACTTC. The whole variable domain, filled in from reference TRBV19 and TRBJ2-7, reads DGGITQSPKYLFRKEGQNVTLSCEQNLNHDAMYWYRQDPGQGLRLIYYSQIVNDFQKGDIAEGYSVSREKKESFPLTVTSAQKNPTAFYLCASMEGPSSYEQYFGPGTRLTVT.